Sequencing of this T cell receptor beta chain was carried out in a study of T cells after yellow fever vaccination. Overall study: Low-cell-number fractions were prepared with SMART-Seq v4 Ultra Low Input.

It was through 5'RACE template switching that TCR cDNA was made, with a universal primer site and UMIs added. TCRdb re-called the 5' RACE reads through MiXCR, storing one row per CDR3 protein. The table records more than 120,000 distinct CDR3 sequences, over 7% of them present only once. This clonotype was counted at least ten times. There are 14 residues in the CDR3. Germline V lookup: CDR1 SGHTA, CDR2 FQGNSA. Trimming cost V 3 bases and J 4 bases; bases outside gene matches: 2. V gene TRBV7-2 combines with J gene TRBJ2-2, with 7 positions matching TRBD1. The sequence came from a man aged 25 to 40 who received the YFV17D yellow fever vaccine. The sample was CD4+ T cells sorted from PBMCs, taken 5 days after the yellow fever booster vaccination. The CDR3 sequence: CASSLTGTTGELFF. Written as DNA, the CDR3 is TGTGCCAGCAGCTTGACAGGGACCACCGGGGAGCTGTTTTTT.